This T cell receptor (beta chain) was found in a study of blood T cell repertoires in COVID-19. Overall study context: Sites across the United States, Italy and Spain contributed samples from acute and convalescent COVID-19. T cells, B-cell-depleted T cells, or PBMCs provided the cDNA or gDNA that served as material.

Per the original methods: Amplification of reference gene primers was used by the study to estimate nucleated cell counts. Sequencing used immunoSEQ multiplex PCR; TCRdb keeps in-frame clones, though not all of them. That table is the source of V, J and clone size, and D and trimming were worked out from the DNA. This table holds about 180,000 clones, about 89% found once. The CDR3 consists of 18 residues. Germline values: CDR1 SGHTA, CDR2 FQGNSA. Trimming at V came to 2 bases and at J to 1 base, leaving 11 bases not matched to a gene. This receptor was obtained from a man aged 18 to 29 who had recovered from COVID-19. Sample: peripheral blood. The genes are TRBV7-2 and TRBJ2-7; 10 bases map to TRBD2. The CDR3 is CASSLKASGSPSSYEQYF. The CDR3 DNA is TGTGCCAGCAGCTTAAAGGCTAGCGGGAGTCCTTCTTCCTACGAGCAGTACTTC.